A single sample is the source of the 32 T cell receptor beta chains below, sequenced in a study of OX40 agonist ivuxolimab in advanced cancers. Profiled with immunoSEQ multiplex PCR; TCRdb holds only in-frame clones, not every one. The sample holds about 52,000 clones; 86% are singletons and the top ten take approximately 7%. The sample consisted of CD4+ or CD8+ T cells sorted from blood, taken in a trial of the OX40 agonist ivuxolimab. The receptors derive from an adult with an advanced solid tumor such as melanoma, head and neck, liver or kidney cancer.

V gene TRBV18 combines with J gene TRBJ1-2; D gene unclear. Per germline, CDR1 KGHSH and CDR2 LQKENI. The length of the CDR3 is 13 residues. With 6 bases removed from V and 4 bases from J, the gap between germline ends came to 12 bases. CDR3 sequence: CASSLDRSYGYTF. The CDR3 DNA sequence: TGTGCCAGCTCGCTAGACCGGTCCTATGGCTACACCTTC.

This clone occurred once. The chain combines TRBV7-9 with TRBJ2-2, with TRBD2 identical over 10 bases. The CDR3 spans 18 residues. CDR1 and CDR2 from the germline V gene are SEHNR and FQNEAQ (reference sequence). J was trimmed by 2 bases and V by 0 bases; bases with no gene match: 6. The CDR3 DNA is TGTGCCAGCAGCTTAGCAGCGGGGGGGCCGGATAACACCGGGGAGCTGTTTTTT. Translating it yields CASSLAAGGPDNTGELFF.

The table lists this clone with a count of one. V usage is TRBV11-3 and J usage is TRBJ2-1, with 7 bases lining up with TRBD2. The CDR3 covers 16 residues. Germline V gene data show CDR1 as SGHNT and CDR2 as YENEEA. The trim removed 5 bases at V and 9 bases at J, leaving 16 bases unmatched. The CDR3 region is CASSQLVGGYDIEQFF. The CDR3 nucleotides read TGTGCCAGCAGCCAACTGGTCGGGGGGTATGACATTGAGCAGTTCTTC.

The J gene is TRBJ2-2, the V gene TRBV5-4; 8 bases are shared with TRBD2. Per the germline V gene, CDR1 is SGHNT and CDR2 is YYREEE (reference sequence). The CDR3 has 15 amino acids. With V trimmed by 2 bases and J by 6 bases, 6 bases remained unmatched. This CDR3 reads CASSFSGGVSGELFF. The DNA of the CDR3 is TGTGCCAGCAGCTTTTCCGGGGGGGTGTCCGGGGAGCTGTTTTTT.

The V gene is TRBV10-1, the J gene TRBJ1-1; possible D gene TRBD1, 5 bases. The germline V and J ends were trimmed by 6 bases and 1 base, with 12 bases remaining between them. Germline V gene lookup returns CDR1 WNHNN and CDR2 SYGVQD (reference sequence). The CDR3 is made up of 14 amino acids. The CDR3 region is CASSLGRQNTEAFF. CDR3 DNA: TGCGCCAGCAGCTTGGGACGGCAGAACACTGAAGCTTTCTTT.

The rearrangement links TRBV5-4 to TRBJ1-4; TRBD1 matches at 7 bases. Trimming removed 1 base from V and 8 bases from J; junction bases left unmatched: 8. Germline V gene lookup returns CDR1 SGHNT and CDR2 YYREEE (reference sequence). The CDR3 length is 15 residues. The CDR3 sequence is CASSLRDSLGEKLFF. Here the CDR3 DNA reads TGTGCCAGCAGCTTGAGGGACAGCCTGGGGGAAAAACTGTTTTTT.

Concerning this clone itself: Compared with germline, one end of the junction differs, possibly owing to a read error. CDR3 bases: TGTGTCAGCAGCTTATCTTTGACAGATACGCAGTATTTT. Amino acids: CVSSLSLTDTQYF. The chain carries TRBV11-2 and TRBJ2-3; D remains ambiguous. The CDR3 consists of 13 residues. CDR1 SGHAT and CDR2 FQNNGV come from the germline V gene.

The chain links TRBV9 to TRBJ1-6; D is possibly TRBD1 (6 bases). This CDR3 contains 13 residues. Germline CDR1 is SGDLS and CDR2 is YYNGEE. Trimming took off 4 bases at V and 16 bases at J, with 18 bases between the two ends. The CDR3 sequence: CASSPEPGAGLHF. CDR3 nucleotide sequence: TGTGCCAGCAGCCCAGAACCGGGGGCAGGGCTCCACTTT.

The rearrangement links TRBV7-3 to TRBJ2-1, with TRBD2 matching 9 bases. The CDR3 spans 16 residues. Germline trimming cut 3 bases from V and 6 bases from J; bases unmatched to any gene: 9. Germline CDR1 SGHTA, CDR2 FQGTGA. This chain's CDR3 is CASSFTPGGGANEQFF. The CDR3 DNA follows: TGTGCCAGCAGCTTTACCCCCGGCGGGGGGGCCAATGAGCAGTTCTTC.

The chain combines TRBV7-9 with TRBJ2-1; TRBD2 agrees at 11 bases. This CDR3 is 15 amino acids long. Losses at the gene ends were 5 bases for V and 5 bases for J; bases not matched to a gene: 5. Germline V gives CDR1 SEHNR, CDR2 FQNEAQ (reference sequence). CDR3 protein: CASSLLAGAHNEQFF. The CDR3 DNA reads TGTGCCAGCAGCCTACTAGCGGGGGCCCACAATGAGCAGTTCTTC. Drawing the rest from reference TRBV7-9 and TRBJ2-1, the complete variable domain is DTGVSQNPRHKITKRGQNVTFRCDPISEHNRLYWYRQTLGQGPEFLTYFQNEAQLEKSRLLSDRFSAERPKGSFSTLEIQRTEQGDSAMYLCASSLLAGAHNEQFFGPGTRLTVL.

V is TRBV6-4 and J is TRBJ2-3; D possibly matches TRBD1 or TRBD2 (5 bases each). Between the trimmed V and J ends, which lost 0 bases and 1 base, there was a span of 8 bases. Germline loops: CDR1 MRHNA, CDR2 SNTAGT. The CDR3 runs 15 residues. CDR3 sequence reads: CASSDSVGGTDTQYF. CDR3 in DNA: TGTGCCAGCAGTGACTCAGTGGGGGGCACAGATACGCAGTATTTT.

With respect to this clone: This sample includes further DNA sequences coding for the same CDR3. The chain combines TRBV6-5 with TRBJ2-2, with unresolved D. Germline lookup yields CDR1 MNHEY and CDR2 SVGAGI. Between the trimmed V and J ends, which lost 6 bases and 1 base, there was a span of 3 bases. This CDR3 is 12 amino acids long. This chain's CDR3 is CASSLNTGELFF. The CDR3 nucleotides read TGTGCCAGCAGCTTGAACACCGGGGAGCTGTTTTTT.

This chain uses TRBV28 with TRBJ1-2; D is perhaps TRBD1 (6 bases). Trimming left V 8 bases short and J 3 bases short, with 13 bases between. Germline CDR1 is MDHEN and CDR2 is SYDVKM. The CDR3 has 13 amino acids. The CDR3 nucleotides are TGTGCCAGCCACCGGGACACCGACTATGGCTACACCTTC. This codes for CASHRDTDYGYTF.

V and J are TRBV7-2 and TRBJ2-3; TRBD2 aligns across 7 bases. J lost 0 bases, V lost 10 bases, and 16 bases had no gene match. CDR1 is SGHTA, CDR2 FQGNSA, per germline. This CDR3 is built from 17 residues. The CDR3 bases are TGTGCCATCTTCTTAGGGCCCAGCGGGGATAGCACAGATACGCAGTATTTT. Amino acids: CAIFLGPSGDSTDTQYF.

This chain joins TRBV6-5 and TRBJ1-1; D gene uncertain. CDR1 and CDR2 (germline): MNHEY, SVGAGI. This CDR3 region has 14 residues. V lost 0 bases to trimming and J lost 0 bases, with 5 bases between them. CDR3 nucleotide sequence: TGTGCCAGCAGTTACTCCCTAGTGAACACTGAAGCTTTCTTT. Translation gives CASSYSLVNTEAFF.

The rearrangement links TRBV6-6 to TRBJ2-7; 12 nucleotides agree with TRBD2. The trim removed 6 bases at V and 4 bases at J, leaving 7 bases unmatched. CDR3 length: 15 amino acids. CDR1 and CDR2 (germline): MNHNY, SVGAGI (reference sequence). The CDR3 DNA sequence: TGTGCCAGCAGCATTACCGGGACTAGCGGGTACGAGCAGTACTTC. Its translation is CASSITGTSGYEQYF.

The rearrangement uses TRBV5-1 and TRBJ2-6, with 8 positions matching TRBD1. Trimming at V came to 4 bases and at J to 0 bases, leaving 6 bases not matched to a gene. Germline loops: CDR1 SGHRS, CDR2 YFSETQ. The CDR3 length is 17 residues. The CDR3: CASSPGQGFSGANVLTF. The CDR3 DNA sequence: TGCGCCAGCAGCCCCGGACAGGGATTCTCTGGGGCCAACGTCCTGACTTTC.

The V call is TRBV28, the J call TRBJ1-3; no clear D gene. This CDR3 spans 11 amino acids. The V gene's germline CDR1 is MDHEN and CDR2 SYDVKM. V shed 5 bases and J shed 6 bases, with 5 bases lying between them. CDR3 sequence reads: CASSTLNTIYF. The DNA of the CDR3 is TGTGCCAGCAGTACCCTAAACACCATATATTTT.

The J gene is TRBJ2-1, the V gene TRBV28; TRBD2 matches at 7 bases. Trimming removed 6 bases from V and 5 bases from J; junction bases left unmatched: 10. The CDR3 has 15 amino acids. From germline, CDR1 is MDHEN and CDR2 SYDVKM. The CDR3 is CASSPWAGEHNEQFF. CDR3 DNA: TGTGCCAGCAGCCCCTGGGCGGGGGAACACAATGAGCAGTTCTTC. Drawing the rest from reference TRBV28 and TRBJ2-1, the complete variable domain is DVKVTQSSRYLVKRTGEKVFLECVQDMDHENMFWYRQDPGLGLRLIYFSYDVKMKEKGDIPEGYSVSREKKERFSLILESASTNQTSMYLCASSPWAGEHNEQFFGPGTRLTVL.

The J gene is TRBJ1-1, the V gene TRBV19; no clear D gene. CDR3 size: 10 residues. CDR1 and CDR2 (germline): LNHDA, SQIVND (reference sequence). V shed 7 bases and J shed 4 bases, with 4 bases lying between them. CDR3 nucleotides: TGTGCCAGTATAAGCACTGAAGCTTTCTTT. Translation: CASISTEAFF.

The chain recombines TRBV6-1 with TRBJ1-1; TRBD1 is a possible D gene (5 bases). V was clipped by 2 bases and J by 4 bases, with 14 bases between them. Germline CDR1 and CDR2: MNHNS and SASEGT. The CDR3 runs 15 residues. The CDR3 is CASSERAGGGTEAFF. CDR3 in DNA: TGTGCCAGCAGTGAAAGGGCAGGCGGGGGCACTGAAGCTTTCTTT.

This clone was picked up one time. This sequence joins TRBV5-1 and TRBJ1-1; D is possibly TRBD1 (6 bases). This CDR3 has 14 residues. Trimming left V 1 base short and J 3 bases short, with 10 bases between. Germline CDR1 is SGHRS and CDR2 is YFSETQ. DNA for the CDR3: TGCGCCAGCAGCTTGTGGGGGCAGGACACTGAAGCTTTCTTT. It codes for CASSLWGQDTEAFF.

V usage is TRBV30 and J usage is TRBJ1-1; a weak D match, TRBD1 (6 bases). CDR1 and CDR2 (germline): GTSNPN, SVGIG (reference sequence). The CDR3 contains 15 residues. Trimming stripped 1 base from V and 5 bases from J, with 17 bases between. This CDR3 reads CAWSDERGAGTEAFF. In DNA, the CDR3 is TGTGCCTGGAGTGACGAAAGGGGGGCCGGGACTGAAGCTTTCTTT.

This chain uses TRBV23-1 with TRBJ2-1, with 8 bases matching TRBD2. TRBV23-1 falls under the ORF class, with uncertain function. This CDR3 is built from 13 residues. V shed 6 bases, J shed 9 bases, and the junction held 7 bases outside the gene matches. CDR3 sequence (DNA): TGCGCCAGCAGGCTAGCGGGTTCTTGTGAGCAGTTCTTC. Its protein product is CASRLAGSCEQFF.

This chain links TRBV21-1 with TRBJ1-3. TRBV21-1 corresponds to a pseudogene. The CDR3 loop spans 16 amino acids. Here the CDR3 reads CASSKHLQHARNTIYF. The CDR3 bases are TGTGCCAGCAGTAAGCATCTACAACACGCACGAAACACCATATATTTT.

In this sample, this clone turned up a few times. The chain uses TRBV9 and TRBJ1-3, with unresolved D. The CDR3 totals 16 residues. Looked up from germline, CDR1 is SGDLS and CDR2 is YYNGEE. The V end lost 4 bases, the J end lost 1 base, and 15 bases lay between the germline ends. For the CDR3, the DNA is TGTGCCAGCAGCCTGAGACCCACCGAGTCTGGAAACACCATATATTTT. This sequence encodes CASSLRPTESGNTIYF.

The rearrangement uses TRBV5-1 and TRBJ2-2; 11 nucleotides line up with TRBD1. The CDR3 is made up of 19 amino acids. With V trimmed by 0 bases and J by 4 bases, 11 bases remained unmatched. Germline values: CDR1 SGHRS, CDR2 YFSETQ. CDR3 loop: CASSLARTGGGPGTGELFF. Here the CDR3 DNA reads TGCGCCAGCAGCTTGGCCAGGACAGGGGGCGGCCCGGGCACCGGGGAGCTGTTTTTT. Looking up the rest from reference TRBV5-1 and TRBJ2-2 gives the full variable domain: KAGVTQTPRYLIKTRGQQVTLSCSPISGHRSVSWYQQTPGQGLQFLFEYFSETQRNKGNFPGRFSGRQFSNSRSEMNVSTLELGDSALYLCASSLARTGGGPGTGELFFGEGSRLTVL.

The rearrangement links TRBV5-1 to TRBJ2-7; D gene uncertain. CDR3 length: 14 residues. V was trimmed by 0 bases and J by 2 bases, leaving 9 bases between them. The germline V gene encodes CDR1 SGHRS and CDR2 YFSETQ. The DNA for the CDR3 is TGCGCCAGCAGCTTGGTCCCGGGTCCCTACGAGCAGTACTTC. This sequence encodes CASSLVPGPYEQYF.

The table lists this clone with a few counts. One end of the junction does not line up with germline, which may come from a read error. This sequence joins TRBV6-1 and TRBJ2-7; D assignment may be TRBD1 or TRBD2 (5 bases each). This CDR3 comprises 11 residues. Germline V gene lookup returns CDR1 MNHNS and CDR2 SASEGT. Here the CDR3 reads CASREGTGQYF. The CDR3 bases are TGTGCCAGCAGGGAAGGGACGGGGCAGTACTTC.

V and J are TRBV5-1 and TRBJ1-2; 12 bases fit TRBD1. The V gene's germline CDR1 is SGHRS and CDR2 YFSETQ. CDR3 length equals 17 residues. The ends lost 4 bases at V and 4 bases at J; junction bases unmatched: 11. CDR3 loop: CASSATPGTGGFYGYTF. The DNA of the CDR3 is TGCGCCAGCAGCGCGACTCCCGGGACAGGGGGCTTCTATGGCTACACCTTC.

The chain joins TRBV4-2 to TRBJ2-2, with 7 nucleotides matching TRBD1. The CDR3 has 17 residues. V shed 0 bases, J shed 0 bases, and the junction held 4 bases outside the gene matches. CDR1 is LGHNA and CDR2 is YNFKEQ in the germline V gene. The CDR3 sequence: CASSQDLQGANTGELFF. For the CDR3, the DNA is TGTGCCAGCAGCCAAGATCTTCAGGGGGCGAACACCGGGGAGCTGTTTTTT.

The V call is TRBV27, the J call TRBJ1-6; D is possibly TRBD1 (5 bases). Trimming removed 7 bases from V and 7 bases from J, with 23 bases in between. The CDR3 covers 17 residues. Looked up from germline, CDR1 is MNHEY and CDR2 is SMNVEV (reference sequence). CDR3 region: CASKHTTQGFWNSPLHF. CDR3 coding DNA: TGTGCCAGCAAACACACAACCCAGGGATTTTGGAATTCACCCCTCCACTTT.